This paragraph covers one TCR beta chain sequence. The target of this receptor is not known. The sample holds no much larger clone one base away, and base qualities are not on file. The protocol used for the library was 5' RACE. The sequencer was an Illumina HiSeq 2500. A second 7 to 11 cycle PCR used a sample-barcoded 5' primer and a J-beta primer mix. A unique molecular identifier was introduced onto each TCR beta cDNA molecule by a template-switch 5' adaptor carrying 12 random nucleotides. Each sample yielded at least 3 million CDR3-containing paired-end reads. First-strand cDNA synthesis was performed from all RNA using the Mint cDNA synthesis kit, with priming by a TRBC-specific oligonucleotide. Following uracil-DNA glycosylase treatment, a first 18-cycle PCR with universal primers M1SS and BC2_uni_R was performed on all cDNA. As for the authors' bioinformatics: For normalization, 1 million high-quality reads, each with a distinct molecular identifier, were randomly selected from each sample. Reads with shared molecular identifiers were discarded instead of being binned into consensus sequences. MiTCR, run with a Q25 quality threshold and the strictest error-elimination algorithm, handled CDR3 identification, clonotype clustering and error correction. Lower-bound total TCR beta diversity was estimated with a nonparametric unseen species model using Euler transformation. TCRdb trimmed the raw reads at Q25, called clones with MiXCR and kept productive beta chains. Each CDR3 protein appears once, grouped with its most common genes and DNA. The V and J calls were not made by the authors but by TCRdb's processing. The sample table lists 700,000 or so distinct CDR3 sequences, 22% of them with a count of one. The top ten clonotypes cover about 22% of the sample.

These data come from a study of blood T cells in healthy people across ages (dated by TCRdb to the mid-2010s). With respect to the entire study: In model experiments, template switching captured roughly one uniquely barcoded TCR beta cDNA molecule for every two T cells. The study measured age-related changes in TCR beta repertoire diversity using deep sequencing normalized with unique cDNA molecular identifiers. The study analyzed two additional independent replicas of 1 million unique cDNA reads from the same blood draw for two donors, one aged 18 to 29 and one aged 80 or older. The donors were divided into four age groups: young (average approximately 17 years), middle-aged (approximately 39), aged (approximately 64) and long-lived (about 79). To avoid experimental bias, donors of different ages were randomly spread across the sequencing lanes. The full study reports these points: The percentage of naive T cells measured by flow cytometry correlated strongly with observed TCR beta diversity. Compared with the aged group, the long-lived group had more naive CD4+ T cells, fewer expanded clones and increased TCR diversity, suggesting age selection. Estimates of total diversity from one million sequenced T cells were regarded as lower bounds and underestimates. Observed TCR beta diversity per million T cells fell roughly linearly with age, and a significant reduction was already apparent by age roughly 40. Bulk unsorted PBMC profiling prevented conclusive comparison of naive and antigen-experienced compartments. Because the CMV infection status of the donors was unknown, age-related changes in expanded clonotypes may potentially have been confounded.

Donors were a few dozen systemically healthy Caucasian individuals from Russia aged 6 to 90 years. Each donor gave about 9.2 milliliters of peripheral blood, drawn into EDTA-treated Vacutainer tubes. Ficoll-Paque density-gradient centrifugation was used to isolate PBMCs, with at least 7 million per sample. Trizol reagent was used to extract total RNA from the PBMCs, yielding at least 6 micrograms per sample. The percentages of naive CD45RAhigh/CD27high T cells were determined by flow cytometry on a PBMC aliquot from every donor. V is cut back by 1 base and J by 5 bases, with 9 bases in the junction unmatched. The germline V gene gives CDR1 as SGHDN and CDR2 as FVKESK. Reading from cysteine to phenylalanine, the CDR3 counts 16 amino acids. Only the CDR3 portion is preserved as DNA: 48 bases, with reading frame beginning at the first base.

The receptor was isolated from a man aged 65-85 years in good health. Sequenced: blood. The chain uses TRBV14 and TRBJ2-5, and 8 junction bases match TRBD1. The DNA is TGTGCCAGCAGCCAAGCCTCGGACAGGGTTTGGGAGACCCAGTACTTC. Translated, it gives CASSQASDRVWETQYF.